Below are 13 T cell receptor beta chains sequenced from a single sample in a study of blood T cell repertoires in COVID-19. Some clones are missing from TCRdb's copy, which holds only in-frame ones; the method was immunoSEQ multiplex PCR. Here the sample spans roughly 260,000 clones, 80% to 95% being singletons. Sequences were obtained from PBMCs or T cells enriched from blood (not recorded which). The receptors come from a woman between 18 and 29 years old who had recovered from COVID-19.

The gene calls are TRBV13 and TRBJ1-5; D ambiguous. The CDR3 is 16 amino acids. The V gene's germline CDR1 is PRHDT and CDR2 FYEKMQ (reference sequence). Trimming removed 5 bases at V and 5 bases at J, with 19 bases between. The CDR3 loop reads CASSPARQFSDQPQHF. The CDR3 coding sequence is TGTGCCAGCAGCCCTGCCAGGCAGTTTTCGGATCAGCCCCAGCATTTT. Drawing the rest from reference TRBV13 and TRBJ1-5, the complete variable domain is AAGVIQSPRHLIKEKRETATLKCYPIPRHDTVYWYQQGPGQDPQFLISFYEKMQSDKGSIPDRFSAQQFSDYHSELNMSSLELGDSALYFCASSPARQFSDQPQHFGDGTRLSIL.

This chain links TRBV5-5 with TRBJ1-5, with 7 bases identical to TRBD1. The germline gives CDR1 SGHKS, CDR2 YYEKEE (reference sequence). The CDR3 is made up of 15 amino acids. V gave up 1 base and J gave up 7 bases; unmatched junction bases: 8. DNA for the CDR3: TGTGCCAGCAGCTTGTTCGGCGACAGGGTCCAGCCCCAGCATTTT. Its protein is CASSLFGDRVQPQHF.

The chain is built from TRBV29-1 and TRBJ1-1; 7 bases line up with TRBD1. Losses at the gene ends were 3 bases for V and 0 bases for J; bases not matched to a gene: 4. CDR1 is SQVTM and CDR2 is ANQGSEA in the germline V gene. There are 14 residues in the CDR3. In DNA form, the CDR3 reads TGCAGCGTTGAGACAGGGTACATGAACACTGAAGCTTTCTTT. Its translation: CSVETGYMNTEAFF.

V usage is TRBV5-6 and J usage is TRBJ2-3, with 10 nucleotides matching TRBD2. J gave up 4 bases and V 4 bases, and 3 bases lay outside the gene matches. The CDR3 consists of 14 residues. CDR1 and CDR2 from the germline V gene are SGHDT and YYEEEE. CDR3: CASSAAGGADTQYF. For the CDR3, the DNA is TGTGCCAGCAGCGCAGCGGGAGGGGCAGATACGCAGTATTTT.

The V call is TRBV9, the J call TRBJ1-5, with TRBD1 matching over 7 bases. The germline gives CDR1 SGDLS, CDR2 YYNGEE. The J segment lost 5 bases and the V segment lost 3 bases, leaving 5 bases of the junction unmatched. This CDR3 contains 14 residues. CDR3 residues: CASSGGQTYQPQHF. CDR3 coding DNA: TGTGCCAGCAGCGGGGGACAGACCTATCAGCCCCAGCATTTT.

This rearrangement joins TRBV9 to TRBJ2-3; D is uncertain. This CDR3 comprises 13 residues. Trimming shortened V by 5 bases and J by 0 bases, and 7 bases separated the two germline ends. In germline, CDR1 is SGDLS, CDR2 YYNGEE. Here the CDR3 DNA reads TGTGCCAGCAGTAGACAAAGCACAGATACGCAGTATTTT. Translation gives CASSRQSTDTQYF.

J is TRBJ2-1 and V is TRBV5-4, with D tentatively TRBD1 (6 bases). Germline V gene data show CDR1 as SGHNT and CDR2 as YYREEE (reference sequence). Between the trimmed V and J ends, which lost 1 base and 12 bases, there was a span of 14 bases. This CDR3 is 13 amino acids long. The CDR3 reads CASSLTGTMGQFF. The CDR3 nucleotides read TGTGCCAGCAGCTTGACAGGGACAATGGGGCAGTTCTTC.

This chain links TRBV19 with TRBJ1-2; TRBD1 matches 7 bases. The germline V gene has CDR1 LNHDA and CDR2 SQIVND (reference sequence). This CDR3 is built from 12 residues. Trimming removed 2 bases from V and 11 bases from J; junction bases left unmatched: 5. The CDR3, as DNA: TGTGCCAGTAGTATATACAGGGGACCTTACACCTTC. Its protein is CASSIYRGPYTF.

This chain joins TRBV6-5 and TRBJ1-1, with TRBD1 matching over 7 bases. CDR3 length: 14 amino acids. The germline gives CDR1 MNHEY, CDR2 SVGAGI. The V gene end was trimmed by 6 bases and the J gene end by 2 bases; junction bases not matched to a gene: 6. The CDR3 DNA sequence: TGTGCCAGCAGCCGAAGGGGGCGCAACACTGAAGCTTTCTTT. This encodes CASSRRGRNTEAFF.

The V gene is TRBV5-4, the J gene TRBJ1-5; D is ambiguous. The germline V and J ends were trimmed by 0 bases and 7 bases, with 8 bases remaining between them. Germline V gene lookup returns CDR1 SGHNT and CDR2 YYREEE (reference sequence). CDR3 length: 13 amino acids. The CDR3 DNA reads as TGTGCCAGCAGCTTGGGCTCACAACAGCCCCAGCATTTT. It translates to CASSLGSQQPQHF.

The chain uses TRBV6-5 and TRBJ2-7; 7 nucleotides line up with TRBD2. V dropped 11 bases and J dropped 0; count of bases not matched to a gene: 7. Looked up from germline, CDR1 is MNHEY and CDR2 is SVGAGI. The CDR3 extends over 13 amino acids. CDR3 amino acids: CAASGNPSYEQYF. The CDR3 region has the DNA TGTGCCGCCAGCGGGAACCCCTCCTACGAGCAGTACTTC.

The V gene is TRBV4-1, the J gene TRBJ1-2, with D perhaps TRBD1 (5 bases). This CDR3 comprises 13 residues. The germline V and J ends were trimmed by 4 bases and 3 bases, with 9 bases remaining between them. From germline, CDR1 is MGHRA and CDR2 YSYEKL. The CDR3 DNA follows: TGCGCCAGCAGCCCGTCGGGGGACTATGGCTACACCTTC. This translates into CASSPSGDYGYTF.

This clone has a single count. This chain links TRBV5-1 with TRBJ2-7, with 11 nucleotides matching TRBD1. The CDR3 has 15 amino acids. V dropped 0 bases and J dropped 2; count of bases not matched to a gene: 1. Germline CDR1 and CDR2: SGHRS and YFSETQ. As DNA, the CDR3 is TGCGCCAGCAGCTTGGCGGGACAGGGGGCCTACGAGCAGTACTTC. Translating gives CASSLAGQGAYEQYF.